Included here is one TCR beta chain sequence, with context. Ages ranged from about 18 to 89 years, with residence in approximately 23 US areas. Participants were placed into cohorts based on the clinical history they reported. This sample is part of a study of blood T cell repertoires in COVID-19. Study-level information: Donors in the United States, Italy and Spain gave samples during acute or convalescent COVID-19.

In the study's own analysis: Amplification of reference gene primers provided the estimated nucleated cell counts. Repertoires were generated with immunoSEQ multiplex PCR, while TCRdb's copy carries only in-frame clones and drops some. For V, J and clone size, that table is used; D and trimming come from the DNA. The repertoire holds a few hundred thousand clones, with about 86% as singletons. After removal of 2 bases from V and 4 bases from J, the junction contained 7 bases not matched to a gene. The CDR3 runs 15 residues. The germline CDR1 and CDR2 sequences are MNHNS and SASEGT. The sequence was collected from a woman between 35 and 50 years old with acute COVID-19. Material for sequencing was PBMCs or T cells enriched from blood (not recorded which). The chain uses TRBV6-1 and TRBJ1-2, with 7 bases that match TRBD1. This chain's CDR3 is CASSEWGTALYGYTF. CDR3 nucleotides: TGTGCCAGCAGTGAATGGGGGACAGCCCTCTATGGCTACACCTTC.